This is a list of T cell receptor beta chains from one sample in a study of blood T cell repertoires in COVID-19. Only in-frame clones appear in the TCRdb table, and some are missing; sequencing was by immunoSEQ multiplex PCR. The sample yields 250,000 to 350,000 clones, about 90% seen once. The sequenced sample was peripheral blood. The receptors derive from a man aged 18 to 29 with active or convalescent COVID-19. CDR3s include the opening cysteine and the closing phenylalanine or tryptophan. Each record gives: clone size, V gene, J gene, D gene, CDR3 DNA, CDR3 protein. The D gene is left open where the match is weak. Rows give clone size only sometimes, using once, few, many, or a class for an expanded clone.

size: NA
V: TRBV7-3
J: TRBJ1-1
D: NA
DNA: TGTGCCAGCAGCTCCTTGGGGGGTGGCACTGAAGCTTTCTTT
CDR3: CASSSLGGGTEAFF

size: NA
V: TRBV6-1
J: TRBJ1-2
D: NA
DNA: TGTGCCAGCAGTGAACACGGTAATCTACCCGATGGCTACACCTTC
CDR3: CASSEHGNLPDGYTF

size: NA
V: TRBV19
J: TRBJ1-3
D: TRBD1
DNA: TGTGCCAGTAGTAAAGGACAGGGTACAGGAAACACCATATATTTT
CDR3: CASSKGQGTGNTIYF

size: NA
V: TRBV7-6
J: TRBJ2-7
D: NA
DNA: TGTGCCAGCACCGCTGGGACAAGCCTCTACGAGCAGTACTTC
CDR3: CASTAGTSLYEQYF

size: few
V: TRBV5-3
J: TRBJ2-7
D: TRBD2
DNA: TGTGCCAGAAGCTTCCAGGGAGGGGAAGAGCAGTACTTC
CDR3: CARSFQGGEEQYF

size: NA
V: TRBV4-1
J: TRBJ1-1
D: TRBD1
DNA: TGCGCCAGCAGCCAAAAGGAGACAGGGTCGACTGAAGCTTTCTTT
CDR3: CASSQKETGSTEAFF

size: NA
V: TRBV24-1
J: TRBJ2-1
D: TRBD1
DNA: TGTGCCACCAGTGAGAATCGACAGGGGAGTAAAGATGAGCAGTTCTTC
CDR3: CATSENRQGSKDEQFF

size: NA
V: TRBV19
J: TRBJ2-3
D: NA
DNA: TGTGCCAGTAGTAAGGCGGGAAGCACAGATACGCAGTATTTT
CDR3: CASSKAGSTDTQYF

size: NA
V: TRBV4-3
J: TRBJ2-3
D: NA
DNA: TGCGCCAGCAGCCAAGCCCTTAGCACAAGCACAGATACGCAGTATTTT
CDR3: CASSQALSTSTDTQYF

size: NA
V: TRBV5-4
J: TRBJ2-1
D: NA
DNA: TGTGCCAGCAGTCCTCATGGTCGGGGAGGAGCGCGGTCCTACAATGAGCAGTTCTTC
CDR3: CASSPHGRGGARSYNEQFF

size: NA
V: TRBV4-1
J: TRBJ2-1
D: NA
DNA: TGCGCCAGCAGTCTGATGGACAGAGCCTGGTATGAGCAGTTCTTC
CDR3: CASSLMDRAWYEQFF

size: NA
V: TRBV5-5
J: TRBJ2-7
D: TRBD1
DNA: TGTGCCAGCAGCTTCGAGACAGGGGAAGTCGAGCAGTACTTC
CDR3: CASSFETGEVEQYF

size: NA
V: TRBV2
J: TRBJ2-5
D: NA
DNA: TGTGCCAGCAGGGTCCAGGGACTTCTAGAAGAGACCCAGTACTTC
CDR3: CASRVQGLLEETQYF

size: NA
V: TRBV18
J: TRBJ2-7
D: NA
DNA: TGTGCCAGCTCACCATACAGGCCCCCCTCCTACGAGCAGTACTTC
CDR3: CASSPYRPPSYEQYF

size: NA
V: TRBV5-6
J: TRBJ1-3
D: NA
DNA: TGTGCCAGCAGCTCCTCCTACGAAATCAGGGGAAACACCATATATTTT
CDR3: CASSSSYEIRGNTIYF

size: few
V: TRBV6-6
J: TRBJ1-6
D: TRBD1
DNA: TGTGCCAGCAGTTATGGGGGACAGGGATTTGATTCACCCCTCCACTTT
CDR3: CASSYGGQGFDSPLHF

size: NA
V: TRBV18
J: TRBJ1-6
D: TRBD1
DNA: TGTGCCAGCTCACCACCGGGACAGGGTAAATCACCCCTCCACTTT
CDR3: CASSPPGQGKSPLHF

size: NA
V: TRBV20-1
J: TRBJ2-7
D: TRBD2
DNA: TGCAGTGCTAGTGGGACTAGCGGGAGGCAATACGAGCAGTACTTC
CDR3: CSASGTSGRQYEQYF

size: once
V: TRBV7-8
J: TRBJ1-6
D: TRBD1
DNA: TGTGCCAGCAGCTTACAGGGGGATCTTTCACCCCTCCACTTT
CDR3: CASSLQGDLSPLHF

size: NA
V: TRBV28
J: TRBJ1-6
D: NA
DNA: TGTGCCAGCAGTTTAGCGGTAGCAGGGGAGGGTTGGTCTTGGTCACCCCTCCACTTT
CDR3: CASSLAVAGEGWSWSPLHF

size: NA
V: TRBV19
J: TRBJ1-1
D: NA
DNA: TGTGCCAGTAGGATGACACCAAACAGGATGAACACTGAAGCTTTCTTT
CDR3: CASRMTPNRMNTEAFF

size: NA
V: TRBV11-2
J: TRBJ2-2
D: TRBD2
DNA: TGTGCCAGCAGCTCCCTAGCGGGAGGACTTACCGGGGAGCTGTTTTTT
CDR3: CASSSLAGGLTGELFF

size: NA
V: TRBV19
J: TRBJ2-1
D: NA
DNA: TGTGCCAGTAGTATGTCCGACAGTTCTGTAAATGAGCAGTTCTTC
CDR3: CASSMSDSSVNEQFF

size: NA
V: TRBV18
J: TRBJ1-4
D: NA
DNA: TGTGCCAGCTCACAATCAGGGCCGGGTGAAAAACTGTTTTTT
CDR3: CASSQSGPGEKLFF

size: NA
V: TRBV10-2
J: TRBJ2-4
D: TRBD2
DNA: TGCGCCAGCAGTGCTAGCGGGGCCGACATTCAGTACTTC
CDR3: CASSASGADIQYF

size: NA
V: TRBV11-3
J: TRBJ2-3
D: NA
DNA: TGTGCCAGCAGCCTAAGGGGGGGTACAGATACGCAGTATTTT
CDR3: CASSLRGGTDTQYF

size: NA
V: TRBV4-2
J: TRBJ2-3
D: TRBD1
DNA: TGTGCCAGCAGCCGGGGACAGGTGGAAGATACGCAGTATTTT
CDR3: CASSRGQVEDTQYF

size: NA
V: TRBV4-3
J: TRBJ1-2
D: TRBD1
DNA: TGCGCCAGCAGCCGAGAGAGGACCGACAGGGGCCGGGGCTACACCTTC
CDR3: CASSRERTDRGRGYTF

size: NA
V: TRBV18
J: TRBJ1-1
D: TRBD1
DNA: TGTGCCAGCTCACCATGGACAGGTGGGAACACTGAAGCTTTCTTT
CDR3: CASSPWTGGNTEAFF

size: NA
V: TRBV29-1
J: TRBJ2-1
D: TRBD1
DNA: TGCAGCGTTGTTTGGACAGGGTCATGGAATGAGCAGTTCTTC
CDR3: CSVVWTGSWNEQFF

size: NA
V: TRBV4-1
J: TRBJ1-1
D: NA
DNA: TGCGCCAGCAGCCAACCCACACAGAACACTGAAGCTTTCTTT
CDR3: CASSQPTQNTEAFF

size: NA
V: TRBV10-3
J: TRBJ1-2
D: TRBD1
DNA: TGTGCCATCAGTGAGACAGGGGGCTATGGCTACACCTTC
CDR3: CAISETGGYGYTF

size: few
V: TRBV29-1
J: TRBJ1-1
D: TRBD1
DNA: TGCAGCGTCCCACCGGACAGGGGGTTTGAAGCTTTCTTT
CDR3: CSVPPDRGFEAFF

size: NA
V: TRBV12-3/TRBV12-4
J: TRBJ1-4
D: NA
DNA: TGTGCCAGCAGTTTGGAGCTGGGAAAACTGTTTTTT
CDR3: CASSLELGKLFF

size: NA
V: TRBV28
J: TRBJ2-1
D: TRBD2
DNA: TGTGCCAGTACCACTAGCGGGAGGCCAAGCTCCTACAATGAGCAGTTCTTC
CDR3: CASTTSGRPSSYNEQFF

size: NA
V: TRBV6-2/TRBV6-3
J: TRBJ2-1
D: NA
DNA: TGTGCCAGCAGTTACTCGAGAGGATACCTCGAGTTAGCGCAGTTCTTC
CDR3: CASSYSRGYLELAQFF